This entry lists 21 T cell receptor beta chains sequenced from one sample in a study of CD8+ T cells in alopecia areata. Extraction of RNA preceded its reverse transcription into cDNA, which served as the sequencing template. Clones were read by immunoSEQ multiplex PCR, and TCRdb kept only the in-frame ones, dropping some. The table has approximately 98,000 clones, approximately 59% seen once; the top ten hold 20% to 25%. Material for sequencing was CD8+ T cells sorted from blood. The receptors were gathered from a human donor in good health.

This clone has only a few counts. This chain connects TRBV7-6 to TRBJ2-3; D is uncertain. The CDR3 is 16 amino acids. The germline V gene has CDR1 SGHVS and CDR2 FNYEAQ. Trimming took 1 base from V and 0 from J, leaving 11 bases between them. This chain's CDR3 is CASSLDMHPSTDTQYF. The DNA for the CDR3 is TGTGCCAGCAGCTTAGATATGCACCCTAGCACAGATACGCAGTATTTT.

The chain carries TRBV28 and TRBJ2-7, with D perhaps matching TRBD1 or TRBD2 (5 bases each). This CDR3 region has 15 residues. Germline CDR1 is MDHEN and CDR2 is SYDVKM. V lost 3 bases and J lost 1, with 13 bases in between. CDR3 residues: CASSLFRGPSYEQYF. Written as DNA, the CDR3 is TGTGCCAGCAGTTTGTTTCGGGGACCTTCCTACGAGCAGTACTTC.

This chain joins TRBV28 and TRBJ2-7; D unresolved. Germline values: CDR1 MDHEN, CDR2 SYDVKM. This CDR3 has 12 residues. With 5 bases removed from V and 1 base from J, the gap between germline ends came to 6 bases. The CDR3 DNA reads TGTGCCAGCAGTAAGGAATCCTACGAGCAGTACTTC. The encoded protein is CASSKESYEQYF.

The chain links TRBV5-6 to TRBJ1-4; D remains unclear. The CDR3 loop spans 15 amino acids. Germline CDR1 SGHDT, CDR2 YYEEEE. V was pared by 0 bases and J by 0 bases, with 6 bases between. In nucleotides, the CDR3 is TGTGCCAGCAGCTTGGCGACTCCAACTAATGAAAAACTGTTTTTT. Translating it yields CASSLATPTNEKLFF.

This rearrangement joins TRBV7-9 to TRBJ1-4, with a possible D match to TRBD1 (6 bases). The CDR3 runs 14 residues. V was pared by 5 bases and J by 3 bases, with 10 bases between. Germline V lookup: CDR1 SEHNR, CDR2 FQNEAQ (reference sequence). In DNA, the CDR3 is TGTGCCAGCAGCCAGACAGGCCCTAATGAAAAACTGTTTTTT. Translating gives CASSQTGPNEKLFF.

This clone appeared a few times. The rearrangement joins TRBV13 to TRBJ1-2; D ambiguous. Trimming stripped 4 bases from V and 2 bases from J, with 14 bases between. This CDR3 comprises 15 residues. Germline loops: CDR1 PRHDT, CDR2 FYEKMQ (reference sequence). CDR3 in DNA: TGTGCCAGCAGCTCCCGAGGGAGAGGCAACTATGGCTACACCTTC. Residues: CASSSRGRGNYGYTF.

The chain uses TRBV9 and TRBJ2-1; 12 nucleotides line up with TRBD2. J gave up 9 bases and V 0 bases, and 4 bases lay outside the gene matches. From germline, CDR1 is SGDLS and CDR2 YYNGEE. The CDR3 has 15 residues. The CDR3 protein is CASSVASGGAGEQFF. The CDR3 bases are TGTGCCAGCAGCGTAGCTAGCGGGGGGGCGGGTGAGCAGTTCTTC.

V is TRBV6-5 and J is TRBJ2-7; D might be TRBD1 (6 bases). The CDR3 has 13 residues. Looked up from germline, CDR1 is MNHEY and CDR2 is SVGAGI. Between the trimmed V and J ends, which lost 8 bases and 2 bases, there was a span of 13 bases. The CDR3 region is CASRADRTYEQYF. The CDR3 DNA is TGTGCCAGCCGAGCGGACAGAACCTACGAGCAGTACTTC.

V gene TRBV7-4 combines with J gene TRBJ2-7; D possibly uses TRBD1 or TRBD2 (6 bases each). V was clipped by 5 bases and J by 5 bases, with 13 bases between them. The CDR3 is made up of 13 amino acids. Germline CDR1 is SGHVT and CDR2 is SQSDAQ. This CDR3 reads CASSPPGGHEQYF. DNA of the CDR3: TGTGCCAGCAGCCCTCCCGGGGGCCACGAGCAGTACTTC. Variable domain in full (rest from reference TRBV7-4 and TRBJ2-7): GAGVSQSPRYKVAKRGRDVALRCDSISGHVTLYWYRQTLGQGSEVLTYSQSDAQRDKSGRPSGRFSAERPERSVSTLKIQRTEQGDSAVYLCASSPPGGHEQYFGPGTRLTVT.

This clone was seen more than once but under ten times. V usage is TRBV4-2 and J usage is TRBJ2-1; no definite D call. V lost 1 base to trimming and J lost 7 bases, with 14 bases between them. The CDR3 is made up of 15 amino acids. Germline V gene lookup returns CDR1 LGHNA and CDR2 YNFKEQ. The CDR3 region is CASSQVWQTVNEQFF. CDR3 in DNA: TGTGCCAGCAGCCAAGTTTGGCAAACCGTTAATGAGCAGTTCTTC.

The genes are TRBV6-1 and TRBJ2-3; the D gene is possibly TRBD2 (7 bases). This CDR3 contains 16 residues. V shed 1 base and J shed 0 bases, with 11 bases lying between them. Germline V CDR1 and CDR2: MNHNS, SASEGT. CDR3 coding DNA: TGTGCCAGCAGTGAAGGAGCGGGGACAAGCACAGATACGCAGTATTTT. This gives the protein CASSEGAGTSTDTQYF.

The chain employs TRBV6-1 and TRBJ1-2; D is unclear. CDR3 size: 13 residues. The V end lost 3 bases, the J end lost 1 base, and 6 bases lay between the germline ends. Germline V gene sequence: CDR1 MNHNS, CDR2 SASEGT. CDR3 in DNA: TGTGCCAGCAGTGACTCTATTAACTATGGCTACACCTTC. Translated, it gives CASSDSINYGYTF.

The chain carries TRBV19 and TRBJ1-1, with D perhaps TRBD1 (5 bases). Per germline, CDR1 LNHDA and CDR2 SQIVND (reference sequence). The V end was cut by 7 bases, the J end by 1 base, with 13 bases between. This CDR3 region has 14 residues. The CDR3: CASILSGTNTEAFF. The CDR3 coding sequence is TGTGCCAGTATTTTGTCTGGGACGAACACTGAAGCTTTCTTT.

The chain has TRBV7-2 and TRBJ2-7, with no clear D. Germline CDR1 is SGHTA and CDR2 is FQGNSA. V was clipped by 5 bases and J by 5 bases, with 13 bases between them. There are 13 residues in the CDR3. CDR3 in DNA: TGTGCCAGCAGCCCGTACCCGCCCCACGAGCAGTACTTC. Amino acids: CASSPYPPHEQYF.

This clone turned up a few times. J is TRBJ2-1 and V is TRBV6-4; D gene ambiguous. The CDR3 sequence is 14 residues long. Trimming shortened V by 3 bases and J by 8 bases, and 14 bases separated the two germline ends. CDR1 is MRHNA, CDR2 SNTAGT, per germline. The DNA for the CDR3 is TGTGCCAGCAGTGAAGGGTCCCAAGGCGATGAGCAGTTCTTC. It codes for CASSEGSQGDEQFF.

The gene calls are TRBV5-1 and TRBJ2-4, with D perhaps TRBD1 or TRBD2 (6 bases each). The ends were cut back, 1 base at V and 7 bases at J, with 12 bases in the middle. The length of the CDR3 is 14 residues. Germline values: CDR1 SGHRS, CDR2 YFSETQ. In DNA, the CDR3 is TGCGCCAGCAGCTTGTGGGGGGCCCTTAACATTCAGTACTTC. As protein: CASSLWGALNIQYF.

This clone was observed a single time. The chain employs TRBV9 and TRBJ2-3, with a weak D call TRBD1 (6 bases). The CDR3 is 13 amino acids. The V and J ends lost 8 bases and 2 bases respectively, with 12 bases between them. CDR1 SGDLS and CDR2 YYNGEE come from the germline V gene. CDR3 nucleotide sequence: TGTGCCAGTCGTGACAGGCTCACAGATACGCAGTATTTT. Residues: CASRDRLTDTQYF.

This rearrangement joins TRBV11-2 to TRBJ2-5; TRBD1 might be the D (6 bases). Trimming pared 0 bases from V and 5 bases from J, leaving 22 bases between. Germline-derived CDR1 and CDR2 are SGHAT and FQNNGV. CDR3 length equals 18 residues. The CDR3, as DNA: TGTGCCAGCAGCTTAGATCCCCCTGAACAGGGAATAGGGGAGACCCAGTACTTC. Its protein is CASSLDPPEQGIGETQYF.

In its sample, this clone was seen once. CDR3 loop: CASSVGGGPYGYTF. The CDR3 coding sequence is TGTGCCAGCAGCGTAGGGGGTGGTCCCTATGGCTACACCTTC. The rearrangement links TRBV9 to TRBJ1-2; D is unclear. The length of the CDR3 is 14 residues. The germline V gene has CDR1 SGDLS and CDR2 YYNGEE. With 0 bases removed from V and 4 bases from J, the gap between germline ends came to 10 bases.

The V call is TRBV6-1, the J call TRBJ1-2; a possible D gene is TRBD1 (5 bases). V was clipped by 6 bases and J by 5 bases, with 13 bases between them. Germline V gene lookup returns CDR1 MNHNS and CDR2 SASEGT. The CDR3 is 13 amino acids. This CDR3 is CASRGSGLYGYTF. DNA for the CDR3: TGTGCCAGCAGGGGATCAGGGCTGTATGGCTACACCTTC.

Comments on this clone: At the DNA level, this CDR3 is encoded by other sequences in the same sample as well. The chain combines TRBV5-6 with TRBJ2-7; D unresolved. CDR3 length equals 13 residues. Germline CDR1 is SGHDT and CDR2 is YYEEEE. V shed 4 bases and J shed 0 bases, with 8 bases lying between them. Written as DNA, the CDR3 is TGTGCCAGCAGCCCTGGAAGCTCCTACGAGCAGTACTTC. This sequence encodes CASSPGSSYEQYF.